This entry lists 11 T cell receptor beta chains sequenced from one sample in a study of shared clonotypes between healthy human individuals. Assay used: immunoSEQ multiplex PCR; TCRdb lists only in-frame clones, some missing. The sample lists 450,000 to 700,000 clones, nearly 97% seen once, with 0.09% to 0.13% in the top ten. CD45RO negativity and positive selection for CCR7 defined naive CD8 cells, a population that excluded terminally differentiated effector memory CD45RA+ cells. The sample comprised naive CD8+ T cells sorted from blood. These receptors were collected from a woman aged 25 to 39 in good health.

J is TRBJ2-5 and V is TRBV2; D might be TRBD2 (6 bases). The better agreement between TRBJ2-7 and the DNA end casts doubt on the J call. Germline assignment: CDR1 SNHLY and CDR2 FYNNEI. This CDR3 contains 13 residues. The chain's CDR3 is CASSEGGGNEQYF. The CDR3 DNA reads TGTGCCAGCAGTGAGGGAGGTGGGAACGAGCAGTACTTC.

The chain links TRBV6-1 to TRBJ2-1; D is possibly TRBD1 or TRBD2 (7 bases each). The CDR3 contains 14 residues. Looked up from germline, CDR1 is MNHNS and CDR2 is SASEGT. The V gene lost 3 bases and the J gene lost 8 bases, with 14 bases spanning the gap. The CDR3 protein is CASSELTGRDEQFF. CDR3 DNA sequence: TGTGCCAGCAGTGAGTTGACAGGGAGGGATGAGCAGTTCTTC.

This clone was detected a few times. V gene TRBV7-9 combines with J gene TRBJ2-7; a possible D gene is TRBD1 (5 bases). V was trimmed by 5 bases and J by 3 bases, leaving 8 bases between them. CDR3 length: 12 residues. Per the germline V gene, CDR1 is SEHNR and CDR2 is FQNEAQ (reference sequence). CDR3 loop: CASSTGHYEQYF. The CDR3, as DNA: TGTGCCAGCAGCACAGGTCACTACGAGCAGTACTTC.

The rearrangement joins TRBV19 to TRBJ2-3, with D possibly being TRBD2 (6 bases). The CDR3 sequence is 17 residues long. CDR1 and CDR2 from the germline V gene are LNHDA and SQIVND (reference sequence). Trimming left V 3 bases short and J 2 bases short, with 18 bases between. The CDR3 DNA reads as TGTGCCAGTAGTATGTCACCCCGGGACTTTTTCACAGATACGCAGTATTTT. It codes for CASSMSPRDFFTDTQYF.

The chain uses TRBV28 and TRBJ2-1; D tentatively fits TRBD1 or TRBD2 (5 bases each). Trimming took 9 bases from V and 1 from J, leaving 10 bases between them. The CDR3 loop spans 13 amino acids. Germline-derived CDR1 and CDR2 are MDHEN and SYDVKM. The CDR3: CASRDRSYNEQFF. The CDR3 bases are TGTGCCAGTCGGGACCGATCCTACAATGAGCAGTTCTTC.

The table lists this clone with a count of one. The CDR3 region is CASSYGAGSNSPLHF. The CDR3 DNA sequence: TGTGCCAGCAGTTACGGGGCAGGTAGCAATTCACCCCTCCACTTT. This chain joins TRBV27 and TRBJ1-6; perhaps TRBD1 as D (5 bases). The CDR3 contains 15 residues. In germline, CDR1 is MNHEY, CDR2 SMNVEV (reference sequence). The V gene lost 4 bases and the J gene lost 7 bases, with 14 bases spanning the gap.

This chain links TRBV5-6 with TRBJ2-3; 12 positions agree with TRBD2. The CDR3 sequence is 16 residues long. The V and J ends lost 0 bases and 5 bases, in that order; junction bases with no gene match: 4. From germline, CDR1 is SGHDT and CDR2 YYEEEE. The CDR3 spells CASSLGLAGDLDTQYF. The CDR3 bases are TGTGCCAGCAGCTTGGGACTAGCGGGAGATTTAGATACGCAGTATTTT.

This chain links TRBV28 with TRBJ2-7, with D unclear. Germline V gene data show CDR1 as MDHEN and CDR2 as SYDVKM. The CDR3 has 13 amino acids. V lost 3 bases and J lost 6, with 12 bases in between. The CDR3 DNA reads TGTGCCAGCAGTTTTAGTGAGTTCCGCGAGCAGTACTTC. This gives the protein CASSFSEFREQYF.

Turning to this clone: This sample includes further DNA sequences coding for the same CDR3. The V gene is TRBV13, the J gene TRBJ2-6; D call uncertain. The CDR3 totals 13 residues. V was clipped by 2 bases and J by 1 base, with 0 bases between them. CDR1 and CDR2 from the germline V gene are PRHDT and FYEKMQ (reference sequence). CDR3 nucleotide sequence: TGTGCCAGCAGCTTATCTGGGGCCAACGTCCTGACTTTC. Its protein product is CASSLSGANVLTF.

The gene calls are TRBV28 and TRBJ1-1, with TRBD1 as a possible D gene (5 bases). The germline CDR1 and CDR2 sequences are MDHEN and SYDVKM. Trimming left V 6 bases short and J 4 bases short, with 24 bases between. The CDR3 runs 17 residues. Here the CDR3 reads CASSSITASRAATEAFF. In DNA, the CDR3 is TGTGCCAGCAGCTCCATAACGGCTAGCAGGGCGGCCACTGAAGCTTTCTTT.

The chain employs TRBV11-2 and TRBJ2-1; 13 nucleotides match TRBD2. Unmatched junction bases numbered 6, after V lost 4 bases and J lost 9 bases. Germline lookup yields CDR1 SGHAT and CDR2 FQNNGV. CDR3 size: 15 residues. This CDR3 is CASSSLAGGPGEQFF. The CDR3 region has the DNA TGTGCCAGCAGCTCACTAGCGGGAGGGCCAGGTGAGCAGTTCTTC.